The clone carrying this T cell receptor beta chain has only one observation. What it binds is unknown. One end of the junction fails to match germline, which may point to a read error. These data come from a study of T-cell reconstitution after alpha-beta-depleted transplantation in children. Study-wide findings and caveats: From surviving recipient T cells and thymic progenitors came the high day-60 TCRbeta diversity observed in some patients. As was reported, about two months after transplant, alpha-beta T cells came from several hundred expanded graft clones. One year post-transplant, T-cell counts and diversity were largely derived from T cells produced anew.

This CDR3 is built from 12 residues. Germline assignment: CDR1 DFQATT and CDR2 SNEGSKA (reference sequence). Construction of the TCRbeta library involved unique molecular identifiers. TCRdb passed the PCR reads through MiXCR, listing each CDR3 protein once. Of 550,000 to 800,000 distinct CDR3 sequences in the sample, under 15% were seen once. Sequences were derived from PBMCs, sampled before TCRalphabeta/CD19-depleted stem cell transplant. This TCR came from a girl aged 2 to 9 with congenital amegakaryocytic thrombocytopenia, due to receive a stem cell transplant. The rearrangement links TRBV20-1 to TRBJ2-1, with D possibly being TRBD1 or TRBD2 (5 bases each). The CDR3 sequence: CSARPGPNGQFF. The CDR3 DNA sequence: TGCAGTGCTAGACCGGGGCCAAATGGGCAGTTCTTC.